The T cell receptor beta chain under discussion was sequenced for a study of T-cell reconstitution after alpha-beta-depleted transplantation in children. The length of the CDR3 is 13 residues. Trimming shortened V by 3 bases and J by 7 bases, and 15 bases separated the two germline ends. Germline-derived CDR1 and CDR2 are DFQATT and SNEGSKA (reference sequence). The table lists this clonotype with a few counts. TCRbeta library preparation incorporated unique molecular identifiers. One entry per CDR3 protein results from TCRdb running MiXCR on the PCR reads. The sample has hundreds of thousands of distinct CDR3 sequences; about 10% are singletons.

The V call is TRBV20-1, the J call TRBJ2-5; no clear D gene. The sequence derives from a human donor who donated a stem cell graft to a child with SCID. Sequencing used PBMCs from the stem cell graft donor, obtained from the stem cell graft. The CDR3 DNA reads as TGCAGTGCTAGCAATCCTCAGTCGGGGACCCAGTACTTC. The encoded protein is CSASNPQSGTQYF.